One sample yielded the 24 T cell receptor beta chains listed below, sequenced in a study of blood T cell repertoires in COVID-19. Data came from immunoSEQ multiplex PCR; TCRdb stores just in-frame clones and leaves some out. The table records approximately 100,000 clones, roughly 89% of them present only once. Sequencing used peripheral blood. These receptors were collected from a woman aged 80 or older with active COVID-19.

This chain joins TRBV9 and TRBJ1-2, with D hard to call. CDR3 length: 12 amino acids. The germline V and J ends were trimmed by 3 bases and 4 bases, with 7 bases remaining between them. The V gene's germline CDR1 is SGDLS and CDR2 YYNGEE. CDR3 amino acids: CASSGGGYGYTF. The CDR3 nucleotides read TGTGCCAGCAGCGGCGGAGGCTATGGCTACACCTTC.

This chain connects TRBV7-3 to TRBJ2-2, with TRBD2 identical over 10 bases. Germline V gives CDR1 SGHTA, CDR2 FQGTGA. V lost 6 bases, J lost 7 bases, and 8 bases stayed unmatched. The CDR3 length is 15 residues. CDR3: CASRVTSGYGGELFF. As DNA, the CDR3 is TGTGCCAGCAGGGTGACTAGCGGGTATGGCGGGGAGCTGTTTTTT.

The chain carries TRBV6-2 or TRBV6-3 and TRBJ1-2; D gene unclear. The CDR3 consists of 12 residues. The V gene lost 7 bases and the J gene lost 7 bases, with 13 bases spanning the gap. CDR1 is MNHEY and CDR2 is SVGEGT in the germline V gene. Written as DNA, the CDR3 is TGTGCCAGCACCCCAGGCGGGTTTGGCTACACCTTC. Its protein product is CASTPGGFGYTF.

The chain combines TRBV19 with TRBJ2-3, with TRBD1 matching 7 bases. The CDR3 covers 14 residues. The V gene end was trimmed by 4 bases and the J gene end by 6 bases; junction bases not matched to a gene: 7. The germline V gene has CDR1 LNHDA and CDR2 SQIVND (reference sequence). The CDR3 here is CASSTGQARDTQYF. The CDR3 nucleotides read TGTGCCAGTAGTACCGGACAGGCTCGGGATACGCAGTATTTT.

V is TRBV28 and J is TRBJ2-7, with D possibly matching TRBD2 (6 bases). V lost 4 bases and J 1 base, leaving 23 bases between the germline ends. The CDR3 loop spans 18 amino acids. Per germline, CDR1 MDHEN and CDR2 SYDVKM. The CDR3 DNA is TGTGCCAGCAGTTCTCAGACGAAGGAGGGTCGGCGTTCCTACGAGCAGTACTTC. Its protein product is CASSSQTKEGRRSYEQYF.

The rearrangement uses TRBV4-3 and TRBJ2-5; D is unresolved. The CDR3 totals 17 residues. Between the trimmed V and J ends, which lost 1 base and 5 bases, there was a span of 20 bases. Germline CDR1 is LGHNA and CDR2 is YSLEER. CDR3 DNA: TGCGCCAGCAGCCAAGCGAATACTGCCAACGTGGTGGAGACCCAGTACTTC. Its protein is CASSQANTANVVETQYF.

This clone was found once. This chain uses TRBV23-1 with TRBJ1-6; D is uncertain. TRBV23-1 is an ORF, with its function uncertain. This CDR3 region has 22 residues. The V and J ends lost 1 base and 0 bases respectively, with 25 bases between them. This chain's CDR3 is CASSQWLLQQTPNSSYNSPLHF. In DNA form, the CDR3 reads TGCGCCAGCAGTCAATGGCTTCTACAGCAAACCCCGAACAGCTCCTATAATTCACCCCTCCACTTT.

This clone was detected only a few times. The V call is TRBV4-2, the J call TRBJ1-3; 8 nucleotides align to TRBD1. The CDR3 contains 17 residues. With V trimmed by 0 bases and J by 2 bases, 6 bases remained unmatched. The germline V gene has CDR1 LGHNA and CDR2 YNFKEQ. The DNA for the CDR3 is TGTGCCAGCAGCCAAGATCATGAGACAGGGGCTGGAAACACCATATATTTT. Translating gives CASSQDHETGAGNTIYF.

The chain carries TRBV7-9 and TRBJ2-3, with 11 nucleotides matching TRBD2. The CDR3 covers 16 residues. The V segment lost 3 bases and the J segment 3 bases; nucleotides outside the gene matches: 5. The V gene's germline CDR1 is SEHNR and CDR2 FQNEAQ (reference sequence). The CDR3 protein is CASSFTSGSLTDTQYF. The CDR3 bases are TGTGCCAGCAGCTTTACTAGCGGGAGTCTTACAGATACGCAGTATTTT. The full variable domain, with the rest looked up from reference TRBV7-9 and TRBJ2-3, is DTGVSQNPRHKITKRGQNVTFRCDPISEHNRLYWYRQTLGQGPEFLTYFQNEAQLEKSRLLSDRFSAERPKGSFSTLEIQRTEQGDSAMYLCASSFTSGSLTDTQYFGPGTRLTVL.

The CDR3 DNA is TGTGCCAGCAGCTACTCAACAGGGGCTGGTCTTGGCTACACCTTC. It specifies CASSYSTGAGLGYTF. The J gene is TRBJ1-2, the V gene TRBV5-5; 7 bases match TRBD1. In germline, CDR1 is SGHKS, CDR2 YYEKEE (reference sequence). With 3 bases clipped from V and 7 bases from J, the junction kept 12 bases outside the gene matches. This CDR3 is 15 amino acids long.

The V gene is TRBV10-3, the J gene TRBJ2-5, with 9 bases fitting TRBD2. Germline V gene data show CDR1 as ENHRY and CDR2 as SYGVKD. The CDR3 is 14 amino acids. V shed 8 bases and J 4 bases; nucleotides not matched to a gene: 8. For the CDR3, the DNA is TGTGCCATCCGCGCTGGACTAGCGATAGAGACCCAGTACTTC. Its protein is CAIRAGLAIETQYF.

The chain combines TRBV20-1 with TRBJ2-2, with 11 nucleotides matching TRBD2. V lost 3 bases and J lost 5; bases outside the gene matches: 8. This CDR3 contains 16 residues. Germline lookup yields CDR1 DFQATT and CDR2 SNEGSKA (reference sequence). CDR3 region: CSASYSGRAGTGELFF. The CDR3 nucleotides are TGCAGTGCTAGTTATAGCGGGAGGGCCGGGACCGGGGAGCTGTTTTTT.

The chain couples TRBV28 to TRBJ2-3; TRBD2 matches 16 bases. The length of the CDR3 is 16 residues. CDR1 MDHEN and CDR2 SYDVKM come from the germline V gene. The ends lost 4 bases at V and 3 bases at J; junction bases unmatched: 1. CDR3 bases: TGTGCCAGCAGTTGGGGACTAGCGGGAGGGACAGATACGCAGTATTTT. This translates into CASSWGLAGGTDTQYF.

This rearrangement joins TRBV2 to TRBJ1-1; 10 bases are a match to TRBD1. The CDR3 extends over 14 amino acids. In germline, CDR1 is SNHLY, CDR2 FYNNEI. V shed 6 bases, J shed 5 bases, and the junction held 6 bases outside the gene matches. The DNA for the CDR3 is TGTGCCAGCAGCATAGACAGGGGGCAAACTGAAGCTTTCTTT. Translation: CASSIDRGQTEAFF.

The chain has TRBV24-1 and TRBJ2-3; TRBD2 is a possible D gene (5 bases). The CDR3 sequence is 15 residues long. The V end lost 1 base, the J end lost 4 bases, and 11 bases lay between the germline ends. CDR1 is KGHDR, CDR2 SFDVKD, per germline. The CDR3 DNA is TGTGCCACCAGTGATTTCGGAGGTTTCCCAGATACGCAGTATTTT. Protein product: CATSDFGGFPDTQYF.

This rearrangement joins TRBV6-6 to TRBJ2-1; 7 nucleotides align to TRBD2. This CDR3 is built from 13 residues. Trimming cost V 5 bases and J 6 bases; bases outside gene matches: 4. Germline CDR1 is MNHNY and CDR2 is SVGAGI (reference sequence). The CDR3 reads CASSPLAPNEQFF. The CDR3 DNA reads TGTGCCAGCAGTCCACTAGCGCCCAATGAGCAGTTCTTC.

This clone occurred once. The genes are TRBV11-2 and TRBJ2-7, with no clear D. V lost 5 bases, J lost 6 bases, and 11 bases lay in between. The CDR3 spans 12 residues. Germline V gene data show CDR1 as SGHAT and CDR2 as FQNNGV. The CDR3 loop reads CASSGTVGEQYF. The CDR3, as DNA: TGTGCCAGCAGCGGAACAGTCGGCGAGCAGTACTTC. Full variable domain (rest looked up from reference TRBV11-2 and TRBJ2-7): EAGVAQSPRYKIIEKRQSVAFWCNPISGHATLYWYQQILGQGPKLLIQFQNNGVVDDSQLPKDRFSAERLKGVDSTLKIQPAKLEDSAVYLCASSGTVGEQYFGPGTRLTVT.

J is TRBJ2-7 and V is TRBV6-6; D not resolved. CDR3 size: 13 residues. CDR1 and CDR2 (germline): MNHNY, SVGAGI (reference sequence). Trimming stripped 0 bases from V and 5 bases from J, with 8 bases between. The CDR3 DNA follows: TGTGCCAGCAGTTACTCGATAGTGGACGAGCAGTACTTC. It specifies CASSYSIVDEQYF.

The rearrangement uses TRBV6-6 and TRBJ1-2, with D unresolved. Looked up from germline, CDR1 is MNHNY and CDR2 is SVGAGI (reference sequence). V gave up 7 bases and J gave up 5 bases, with 14 bases separating them. The CDR3 is 13 residues long. The CDR3 DNA is TGTGCCAGCACTACGCCCCCTGGTTATGGCTACACCTTC. Translation gives CASTTPPGYGYTF.

This chain uses TRBV28 with TRBJ1-5, with 8 positions matching TRBD1. V lost 6 bases and J lost 2; bases outside the gene matches: 6. CDR1 is MDHEN, CDR2 SYDVKM, per germline. The CDR3 sequence is 15 residues long. The DNA for the CDR3 is TGTGCCAGCAGACCAGGGGGCGCGGGCAATCAGCCCCAGCATTTT. Its translation: CASRPGGAGNQPQHF.

J is TRBJ2-6 and V is TRBV29-1, with D possibly matching TRBD1 (6 bases). CDR3 size: 15 residues. Germline CDR1 SQVTM, CDR2 ANQGSEA. Trimming stripped 3 bases from V and 2 bases from J, with 11 bases between. The CDR3 DNA is TGCAGCGTTGATGGGGGCTACCCTGGGGCCAACGTCCTGACTTTC. It specifies CSVDGGYPGANVLTF.

The chain has TRBV27 and TRBJ1-4; D remains ambiguous. CDR1 and CDR2 from the germline V gene are MNHEY and SMNVEV (reference sequence). The CDR3 loop spans 13 amino acids. V lost 3 bases to trimming and J lost 5 bases, with 7 bases between them. In DNA, the CDR3 is TGTGCCAGCAGTTTTACGGGGAATGAAAAACTGTTTTTT. Protein product: CASSFTGNEKLFF.

The rearrangement links TRBV6-6 to TRBJ2-7; D ambiguous. The CDR3 runs to 11 residues. Deletions cut 6 bases from V and 4 bases from J, with 7 bases between. CDR1 MNHNY and CDR2 SVGAGI come from the germline V gene (reference sequence). The CDR3 DNA follows: TGTGCCAGCAGCCGCTATTACGAGCAGTACTTC. Translated: CASSRYYEQYF.

V usage is TRBV15 and J usage is TRBJ1-1, with TRBD1 as a possible D gene (6 bases). Trimming removed 2 bases from V and 6 bases from J, with 22 bases in between. The length of the CDR3 is 17 residues. Germline-derived CDR1 and CDR2 are LNHNV and YYDKDF (reference sequence). The CDR3 reads CATSRSAGARTRAEAFF. For the CDR3, the DNA is TGTGCCACCAGCAGATCTGCGGGGGCGAGGACCCGAGCTGAAGCTTTCTTT.